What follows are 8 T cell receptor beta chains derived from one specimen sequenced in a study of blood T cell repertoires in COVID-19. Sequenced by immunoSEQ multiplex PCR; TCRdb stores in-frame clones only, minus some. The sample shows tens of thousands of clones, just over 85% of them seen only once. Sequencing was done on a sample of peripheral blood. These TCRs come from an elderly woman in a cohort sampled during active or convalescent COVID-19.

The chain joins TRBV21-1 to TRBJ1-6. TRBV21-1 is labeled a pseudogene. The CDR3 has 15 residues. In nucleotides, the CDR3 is TGTGCCAGCACCAAGGGGTCAGGAGGGAATTCACCCCTCCACTTT. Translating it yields CASTKGSGGNSPLHF.

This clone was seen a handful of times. The CDR3 nucleotides are TGTGCCAGTAGGGACAGCTACACTGAAGCTTTCTTT. Protein sequence: CASRDSYTEAFF. This chain links TRBV19 with TRBJ1-1; D might be TRBD1 (6 bases). Germline V CDR1 and CDR2: LNHDA, SQIVND (reference sequence). V was shortened by 6 bases and J by 3 bases, with 8 bases between the two germline ends. This CDR3 has 12 amino acids.

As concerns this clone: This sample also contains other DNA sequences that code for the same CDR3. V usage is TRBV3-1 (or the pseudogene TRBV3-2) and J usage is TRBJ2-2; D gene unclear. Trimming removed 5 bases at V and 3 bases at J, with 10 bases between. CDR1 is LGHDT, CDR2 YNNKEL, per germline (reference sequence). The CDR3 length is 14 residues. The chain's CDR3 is CASSTHRDTGELFF. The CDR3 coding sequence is TGTGCCAGCAGCACCCACAGAGACACCGGGGAGCTGTTTTTT.

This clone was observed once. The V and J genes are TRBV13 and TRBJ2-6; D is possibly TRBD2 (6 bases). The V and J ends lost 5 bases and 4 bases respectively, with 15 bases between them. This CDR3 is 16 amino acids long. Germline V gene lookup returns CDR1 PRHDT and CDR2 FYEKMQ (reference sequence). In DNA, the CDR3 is TGTGCCAGCAGCGGGTCGAGGGGACTCGGGGCCAACGTCCTGACTTTC. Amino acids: CASSGSRGLGANVLTF.

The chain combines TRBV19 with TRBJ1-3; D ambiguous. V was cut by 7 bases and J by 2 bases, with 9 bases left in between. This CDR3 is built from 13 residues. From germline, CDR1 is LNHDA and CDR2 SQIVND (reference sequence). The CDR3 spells CASIRGTGNTIYF. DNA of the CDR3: TGTGCCAGTATTCGGGGTACTGGAAACACCATATATTTT.

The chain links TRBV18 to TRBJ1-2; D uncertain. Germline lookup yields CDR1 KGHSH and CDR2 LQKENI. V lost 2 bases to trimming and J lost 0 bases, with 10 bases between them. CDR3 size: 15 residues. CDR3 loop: CASSPTRVTNYGYTF. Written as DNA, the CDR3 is TGTGCCAGCTCACCAACGCGGGTAACTAACTATGGCTACACCTTC.

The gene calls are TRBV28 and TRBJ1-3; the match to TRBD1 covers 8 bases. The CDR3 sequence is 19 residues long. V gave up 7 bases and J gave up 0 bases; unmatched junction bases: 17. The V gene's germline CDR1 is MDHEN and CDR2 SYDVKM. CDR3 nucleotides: TGTGCCAGCATGGGCGCCCCGGGACAGGTCGGGCGCTCTGGAAACACCATATATTTT. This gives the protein CASMGAPGQVGRSGNTIYF.

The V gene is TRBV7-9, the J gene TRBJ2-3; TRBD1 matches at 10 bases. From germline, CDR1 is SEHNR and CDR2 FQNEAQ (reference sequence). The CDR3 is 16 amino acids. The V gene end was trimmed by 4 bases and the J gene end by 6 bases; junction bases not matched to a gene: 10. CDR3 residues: CASSYHGTGAQDTQYF. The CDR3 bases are TGTGCCAGCAGCTACCATGGGACAGGGGCCCAGGATACGCAGTATTTT.